This T cell receptor (beta chain) was profiled in a study of blood T cells in healthy people across ages. Findings and limits, study-wide: A conclusive naive versus antigen-experienced comparison was prevented by the unsorted PBMCs.

There are many counts of this clonotype. What it binds is unknown. Combining a sample-barcoded 5' primer with a J-beta primer mix, a second PCR ran for roughly 6 to 11 cycles. A template-switch adaptor that had 12 random nucleotides put a tag on each cDNA molecule. In TCRdb, the 5' RACE reads were re-called with MiXCR into one record per CDR3 protein. The sample shows 710,000 or so distinct CDR3 sequences, approximately 29% of them seen only once. Trimming took 5 bases from V and 0 from J; bases not matched to a gene: 8. The CDR3 has 15 residues. Germline CDR1 is GTSNPN and CDR2 is SVGIG (reference sequence).

Sequencing used blood. This TCR was recovered from a woman older than 75 in good health. The chain couples TRBV30 to TRBJ2-7, with 9 positions matching TRBD1. The DNA of the CDR3 is TGTGCCTGGGGACACCGGGACAGGGTCTCCTACGAGCAGTACTTC. Its protein is CAWGHRDRVSYEQYF.